Presented here are 19 T cell receptor beta chains from one specimen sequenced in a study of blood T cell repertoires in COVID-19. Method: immunoSEQ multiplex PCR; TCRdb's copy keeps in-frame clones and lacks some. This sample has around 200,000 clones, with approximately 87% found just once. Sequences were obtained from peripheral blood. These TCRs come from a person aged 70 to 80 with COVID-19, enrolled during active disease.

This chain uses TRBV3-1 (or the pseudogene TRBV3-2) with TRBJ2-7; 9 bases line up with TRBD2. The CDR3 spans 17 residues. J gave up 3 bases and V 1 base, and 10 bases lay outside the gene matches. CDR1 and CDR2 (germline): LGHDT, YNNKEL (reference sequence). CDR3 protein: CASSQGEAGGPDYEQYF. In nucleotides, the CDR3 is TGTGCCAGCAGCCAAGGCGAGGCGGGAGGGCCAGACTACGAGCAGTACTTC.

The CDR3, as DNA: TGTGCCAGCAGCCTAATTTCACCGGGGACTAGCGGGCCGGGCACCGGGGAGCTGTTTTTT. As protein: CASSLISPGTSGPGTGELFF. The genes are TRBV11-3 and TRBJ2-2; 12 bases agree with TRBD2. The germline CDR1 and CDR2 sequences are SGHNT and YENEEA. This CDR3 region has 20 residues. Trimming took 5 bases from V and 4 from J; bases not matched to a gene: 17.

This chain links TRBV5-8 with TRBJ2-1; TRBD1 is a possible D gene (6 bases). Germline loops: CDR1 SGHTS, CDR2 YDEGEE. Trimming cost V 1 base and J 6 bases, with 14 bases left between them. The CDR3 contains 15 residues. CDR3 coding DNA: TGTGCCAGCAGCTTGTTATCCACAGGGCGCAATGAGCAGTTCTTC. This sequence encodes CASSLLSTGRNEQFF.

V gene TRBV3-1 (or the pseudogene TRBV3-2) combines with J gene TRBJ2-1, with TRBD1 as a possible D gene (5 bases). V was clipped by 1 base and J by 9 bases, with 13 bases between them. Germline V gene data show CDR1 as LGHDT and CDR2 as YNNKEL (reference sequence). The CDR3 is 14 amino acids. The CDR3 nucleotides are TGTGCCAGCAGCCAAGCGGCAGGGTTTGGTGAGCAGTTCTTC. Its protein is CASSQAAGFGEQFF.

The genes are TRBV9 and TRBJ2-7; TRBD1 agrees at 9 bases. With V trimmed by 3 bases and J by 5 bases, 6 bases remained unmatched. CDR3 size: 14 residues. Germline values: CDR1 SGDLS, CDR2 YYNGEE. CDR3 amino acids: CASSEGQGFHEQYF. The CDR3 nucleotides are TGTGCCAGCAGCGAGGGACAGGGATTCCACGAGCAGTACTTC.

The gene calls are TRBV5-1 and TRBJ2-7; 9 nucleotides align to TRBD2. Trimming removed 0 bases from V and 4 bases from J; junction bases left unmatched: 5. The V gene's germline CDR1 is SGHRS and CDR2 YFSETQ. The CDR3 sequence is 15 residues long. The CDR3, as DNA: TGCGCCAGCAGCTTGGCAGCGGGGGGCCCTTACGAGCAGTACTTC. Its protein is CASSLAAGGPYEQYF.

This chain links TRBV28 with TRBJ1-2; D might be TRBD1 (6 bases). The CDR3 has 13 residues. Between the trimmed V and J ends, which lost 4 bases and 6 bases, there was a span of 12 bases. Germline V gene sequence: CDR1 MDHEN, CDR2 SYDVKM. The CDR3 is CASSYIQGDGYTF. In DNA, the CDR3 is TGTGCCAGCAGTTATATACAGGGAGATGGCTACACCTTC.

The chain carries TRBV4-1 and TRBJ1-2; D perhaps matches TRBD1 (5 bases). This CDR3 spans 15 amino acids. V lost 3 bases and J 4 bases, leaving 15 bases between the germline ends. Germline V gene data show CDR1 as MGHRA and CDR2 as YSYEKL. This chain's CDR3 is CASSQGGSPLYGYTF. The CDR3 nucleotides read TGCGCCAGCAGCCAGGGGGGGAGTCCCCTCTATGGCTACACCTTC.

This sequence joins TRBV28 and TRBJ1-2; 8 positions match TRBD1. CDR3 length equals 14 residues. J was trimmed by 5 bases and V by 10 bases; bases with no gene match: 12. Germline lookup yields CDR1 MDHEN and CDR2 SYDVKM. CDR3 bases: TGTGCCACTTTAATGGGGACAGGAGAGTATGGCTACACCTTC. It yields the protein CATLMGTGEYGYTF.

This clone showed up just a few times. The chain combines TRBV19 with TRBJ1-3; D gene unclear. There are 14 residues in the CDR3. Germline V gene sequence: CDR1 LNHDA, CDR2 SQIVND (reference sequence). V shed 10 bases and J shed 1 base, with 14 bases lying between them. The CDR3 sequence: CATREGLSGNTIYF. As DNA, the CDR3 is TGTGCCACCCGCGAGGGTCTATCTGGAAACACCATATATTTT.

The chain uses TRBV19 and TRBJ1-4; 7 bases agree with TRBD1. The germline V gene has CDR1 LNHDA and CDR2 SQIVND (reference sequence). Trimming cost V 4 bases and J 0 bases; bases outside gene matches: 2. There are 15 residues in the CDR3. CDR3: CASSKDRATNEKLFF. The CDR3 DNA sequence: TGTGCCAGTAGTAAAGACAGGGCAACTAATGAAAAACTGTTTTTT.

This chain connects TRBV29-1 to TRBJ1-1; 9 nucleotides align to TRBD1. Germline CDR1 reads SQVTM; CDR2 reads ANQGSEA. The J segment lost 6 bases and the V segment lost 6 bases, leaving 11 bases of the junction unmatched. The CDR3 has 14 residues. Here the CDR3 reads CSVAVTGGAAEAFF. The CDR3 region has the DNA TGCAGCGTAGCCGTCACAGGGGGCGCCGCTGAAGCTTTCTTT.

This sequence joins TRBV7-9 and TRBJ2-5; 7 bases line up with TRBD1. The V and J ends lost 2 bases and 2 bases, in that order; junction bases with no gene match: 5. The CDR3 extends over 15 amino acids. Germline-derived CDR1 and CDR2 are SEHNR and FQNEAQ (reference sequence). In nucleotides, the CDR3 is TGTGCCAGCAGCTTAACGGGGACAGATCAAGAGACCCAGTACTTC. This sequence encodes CASSLTGTDQETQYF.

The chain links TRBV6-1 to TRBJ1-3; D not resolved. Germline loops: CDR1 MNHNS, CDR2 SASEGT. The V and J ends lost 1 base and 0 bases respectively, with 7 bases between them. There are 15 residues in the CDR3. CDR3 nucleotides: TGTGCCAGCAGTGAAGGGCTCTTCTCTGGAAACACCATATATTTT. Translation gives CASSEGLFSGNTIYF.

This chain connects TRBV6-5 to TRBJ2-5, with D tentatively TRBD1 (6 bases). Germline CDR1 reads MNHEY; CDR2 reads SVGAGI. The CDR3 is 15 amino acids. V lost 6 bases and J 4 bases, leaving 18 bases between the germline ends. CDR3 residues: CASRDSRGLGETQYF. The CDR3 DNA is TGTGCCAGCAGGGATAGTAGGGGGTTAGGAGAGACCCAGTACTTC.

The rearrangement links TRBV9 to TRBJ2-1; 8 positions match TRBD2. The germline V gene has CDR1 SGDLS and CDR2 YYNGEE. The V gene end was trimmed by 4 bases and the J gene end by 7 bases; junction bases not matched to a gene: 10. This CDR3 region has 15 residues. The CDR3 here is CASSPFSGGRNEQFF. CDR3 sequence (DNA): TGTGCCAGCAGCCCTTTCTCGGGGGGGCGTAATGAGCAGTTCTTC.

CDR3 bases: TGTGCCAGCAGTTACTCCGGGTCTGGGGCCAACGTCCTGACTTTC. Encoded protein: CASSYSGSGANVLTF. This chain uses TRBV6-5 with TRBJ2-6; D not certain. Trimming stripped 0 bases from V and 1 base from J, with 4 bases between. This CDR3 spans 15 amino acids. Germline V gives CDR1 MNHEY, CDR2 SVGAGI.

The rearrangement links TRBV7-2 to TRBJ2-3, with 12 bases aligning to TRBD2. CDR1 is SGHTA and CDR2 is FQGNSA in the germline V gene. The length of the CDR3 is 19 residues. V lost 6 bases and J lost 4; bases outside the gene matches: 17. The CDR3 DNA follows: TGTGCCAGCAGACACCCCAAGATAAAACTAGCGGGGGGCGCAGATACGCAGTATTTT. Its translation is CASRHPKIKLAGGADTQYF.

The chain links TRBV2 to TRBJ1-5, with no clear D. With 8 bases removed from V and 5 bases from J, the gap between germline ends came to 16 bases. CDR1 is SNHLY, CDR2 FYNNEI, per germline. The CDR3 contains 14 residues. The chain's CDR3 is CASHGSGRDQPQHF. The DNA of the CDR3 is TGTGCCAGCCACGGGAGCGGGCGTGATCAGCCCCAGCATTTT.